This T cell receptor (beta chain) was recorded in a study of shared clonotypes between healthy human individuals. The CDR3 covers 13 residues. V dropped 2 bases and J dropped 7 bases, with 9 bases sitting between them. Per the germline V gene, CDR1 is MDHEN and CDR2 is SYDVKM. Assay: immunoSEQ multiplex PCR; the TCRdb copy retains only in-frame clones and omits some. The sample gives approximately 350,000 clones, roughly 70% of which show up once; under 13% is in the top ten. The rearrangement uses TRBV28 and TRBJ1-5; D is undetermined. This TCR derives from a man younger than 45 in good health. Specimen: memory CD4+ T cells sorted from blood. The subset here: CD45RA-negative fraction. CDR3 residues: CASSLRGGQPQHF. DNA for the CDR3: TGTGCCAGCAGTTTACGGGGTGGCCAGCCCCAGCATTTT.